Below are 31 T cell receptor beta chains sequenced from a single sample in a study of blood T cell repertoires in COVID-19. Libraries were prepared by immunoSEQ multiplex PCR; TCRdb keeps only in-frame clonotypes and omits some of them. Among approximately 330,000 clones, approximately 86% were seen once, and the ten largest hold about 4%. The source material was PBMCs or T cells enriched from blood (not recorded which). Source of these receptors: a woman aged 35 to 49 with acute COVID-19.

The count of this clone is one. The genes are TRBV7-2 and TRBJ1-1, with a tentative D call TRBD1 (5 bases). The germline V and J ends were trimmed by 1 base and 1 base, with 16 bases remaining between them. CDR1 and CDR2 from the germline V gene are SGHTA and FQGNSA. The CDR3 loop spans 17 amino acids. CDR3 sequence: CASSLVSGRQGNTEAFF. In DNA, the CDR3 is TGTGCCAGCAGCTTAGTGTCAGGGAGGCAAGGGAACACTGAAGCTTTCTTT.

The J gene is TRBJ1-2, the V gene TRBV4-3; D call uncertain. This CDR3 spans 13 amino acids. Trimming removed 1 base from V and 8 bases from J, with 11 bases in between. Germline V gene sequence: CDR1 LGHNA, CDR2 YSLEER. The chain's CDR3 is CASSQGGREGYTF. The CDR3 nucleotides are TGCGCCAGCAGCCAAGGAGGCCGGGAGGGCTACACCTTC.

The chain uses TRBV19 and TRBJ2-6, with D possibly matching TRBD1 (5 bases). V was pared by 7 bases and J by 4 bases, with 20 bases between. CDR3 length: 17 residues. CDR1 is LNHDA, CDR2 SQIVND, per germline (reference sequence). The CDR3 nucleotides are TGTGCCAGTACCCAACCTTCCAGGGATTTCGGGGCCAACGTCCTGACTTTC. Protein sequence: CASTQPSRDFGANVLTF.

The chain is built from TRBV4-1 and TRBJ2-5; perhaps TRBD2 as D (6 bases). The CDR3 totals 13 residues. From germline, CDR1 is MGHRA and CDR2 YSYEKL. Trimming shortened V by 3 bases and J by 2 bases, and 7 bases separated the two germline ends. DNA for the CDR3: TGCGCCAGCAGCCAGGGACTTCAAGAGACCCAGTACTTC. Encoded protein: CASSQGLQETQYF.

The V gene is TRBV2, the J gene TRBJ1-2; no firm D call. Germline V gene data show CDR1 as SNHLY and CDR2 as FYNNEI. The CDR3 consists of 11 residues. Trimming pared 4 bases from V and 3 bases from J, leaving 3 bases between. The CDR3 sequence is CASSADYGYTF. CDR3 sequence (DNA): TGTGCCAGCAGTGCCGACTATGGCTACACCTTC.

This chain connects TRBV5-4 to TRBJ2-7; 10 bases are a match to TRBD1. This CDR3 has 16 residues. Per the germline V gene, CDR1 is SGHNT and CDR2 is YYREEE (reference sequence). V lost 0 bases to trimming and J lost 4 bases; unmatched junction nucleotides: 7. CDR3 protein: CASSLGGGQGMYEQYF. The CDR3 DNA follows: TGTGCCAGCAGCTTGGGGGGGGGACAGGGGATGTACGAGCAGTACTTC.

The gene calls are TRBV2 and TRBJ1-3, with D perhaps matching TRBD1 (5 bases). Germline-derived CDR1 and CDR2 are SNHLY and FYNNEI. The CDR3 extends over 13 amino acids. V was cut by 10 bases and J by 6 bases, with 16 bases left in between. This chain's CDR3 is CATRRGLENTIYF. The CDR3 DNA reads as TGTGCCACCAGACGGGGACTCGAAAACACCATATATTTT. The variable domain in full, with the rest retrieved from reference TRBV2 and TRBJ1-3, is EPEVTQTPSHQVTQMGQEVILRCVPISNHLYFYWYRQILGQKVEFLVSFYNNEISEKSEIFDDQFSVERPDGSNFTLKIRSTKLEDSAMYFCATRRGLENTIYFGEGSWLTVV.

The chain uses TRBV4-3 and TRBJ2-6, with D possibly matching TRBD2 (5 bases). CDR1 and CDR2 from the germline V gene are LGHNA and YSLEER. V gave up 0 bases and J gave up 4 bases, with 13 bases separating them. CDR3 size: 17 residues. CDR3 sequence: CASSQDTPPGGANVLTF. The CDR3 DNA reads TGCGCCAGCAGCCAAGATACACCCCCGGGGGGGGCCAACGTCCTGACTTTC.

The J gene is TRBJ1-1, the V gene TRBV18; 7 positions agree with TRBD1. This CDR3 has 14 amino acids. V trimming: 2 bases; J trimming: 4 bases; junction bases outside the gene matches: 4. Germline V gives CDR1 KGHSH, CDR2 LQKENI. CDR3 DNA sequence: TGTGCCAGCTCACCAGACAGGGCTGCCACTGAAGCTTTCTTT. It is translated as CASSPDRAATEAFF.

The V call is TRBV19, the J call TRBJ1-1; 10 bases map to TRBD1. J was trimmed by 0 bases and V by 2 bases; bases with no gene match: 6. Germline CDR1 and CDR2: LNHDA and SQIVND (reference sequence). There are 17 residues in the CDR3. CDR3 in amino acids: CASSIRTGGALNTEAFF. The CDR3 DNA follows: TGTGCCAGTAGTATACGGACAGGGGGTGCCTTGAACACTGAAGCTTTCTTT.

The genes are TRBV7-2 and TRBJ1-1, with no clear D. V was clipped by 5 bases and J by 0 bases, with 13 bases between them. From germline, CDR1 is SGHTA and CDR2 FQGNSA. This CDR3 has 15 amino acids. CDR3 bases: TGTGCCAGCAGCCCACGACCGGGAATGAACACTGAAGCTTTCTTT. It yields the protein CASSPRPGMNTEAFF.

The chain has TRBV4-2 and TRBJ2-1; possibly TRBD2 for D (6 bases). The CDR3 extends over 15 amino acids. The germline CDR1 and CDR2 sequences are LGHNA and YNFKEQ. V was trimmed by 0 bases and J by 7 bases, leaving 13 bases between them. CDR3 sequence reads: CASSQDNTSPNEQFF. In nucleotides, the CDR3 is TGTGCCAGCAGCCAAGATAATACTAGCCCGAATGAGCAGTTCTTC.

The chain links TRBV27 to TRBJ1-1; 10 bases are a match to TRBD1. The ends lost 7 bases at V and 5 bases at J; junction bases unmatched: 7. The CDR3 length is 14 residues. Looked up from germline, CDR1 is MNHEY and CDR2 is SMNVEV (reference sequence). The CDR3 bases are TGTGCCAGCACCAAGGGACAGGGGTGGACTGAAGCTTTCTTT. Translated, it gives CASTKGQGWTEAFF.

CDR3 coding DNA: TGCGCCAGCAGCCAAGAAGGTGGGCTATCGGAACAGTTCTTC. Translation: CASSQEGGLSEQFF. J is TRBJ2-1 and V is TRBV4-1; no clear D. V was trimmed by 0 bases and J by 13 bases, leaving 16 bases between them. Germline CDR1 reads MGHRA; CDR2 reads YSYEKL. The CDR3 length is 14 residues.

CDR3 region: CASSESGYEQFF. CDR3 coding DNA: TGTGCCAGCAGTGAATCAGGCTATGAGCAGTTCTTC. The V gene is TRBV2, the J gene TRBJ2-1; no reliable D call. The germline gives CDR1 SNHLY, CDR2 FYNNEI. Trimming took off 2 bases at V and 8 bases at J, with 7 bases between the two ends. This CDR3 is 12 amino acids long.

This clone was observed once. The gene calls are TRBV7-3 and TRBJ2-5, with D hard to call. V shed 5 bases and J shed 5 bases, with 18 bases lying between them. The V gene's germline CDR1 is SGHTA and CDR2 FQGTGA. The CDR3 extends over 15 amino acids. The CDR3 bases are TGTGCCAGCAGCCCCAGGTCCAACGCTGTTGAGACCCAGTACTTC. It is translated as CASSPRSNAVETQYF.

The V and J genes are TRBV5-1 and TRBJ2-7; 8 nucleotides align to TRBD1. The CDR3 is made up of 14 amino acids. With V trimmed by 1 base and J by 3 bases, 3 bases remained unmatched. CDR1 and CDR2 (germline): SGHRS, YFSETQ. The CDR3 loop reads CASSLLQGDYEQYF. The CDR3 DNA sequence: TGCGCCAGCAGCTTGCTACAGGGGGACTACGAGCAGTACTTC.

The V gene is TRBV3-1 (or the pseudogene TRBV3-2), the J gene TRBJ2-3; 8 bases are a match to TRBD1. CDR3 size: 15 residues. V lost 4 bases to trimming and J lost 4 bases; unmatched junction nucleotides: 7. CDR1 and CDR2 from the germline V gene are LGHDT and YNNKEL (reference sequence). In DNA form, the CDR3 reads TGTGCCAGCAGCCGACCGGGGACAGGAGCAGATACGCAGTATTTT. It yields the protein CASSRPGTGADTQYF.

Notes on this clone: One end of the junction varies from germline; a read error may be responsible. This chain links TRBV11-1 with TRBJ1-1; D remains ambiguous. Germline CDR1 SGHAT, CDR2 FQDESV (reference sequence). The CDR3 has 11 amino acids. CDR3 sequence: CASSPGGHPAF. The CDR3, as DNA: TGTGCCAGCAGCCCCGGCGGCCACCCTGCTTTT.

The rearrangement joins TRBV11-3 to TRBJ2-1, with 13 bases aligning to TRBD2. This CDR3 contains 16 residues. Germline trimming cut 4 bases from V and 6 bases from J; bases unmatched to any gene: 6. CDR1 and CDR2 (germline): SGHNT, YENEEA. CDR3 sequence reads: CASSYSTSGRFNEQFF. The CDR3 nucleotides read TGTGCCAGCAGCTATTCGACTAGCGGGAGGTTCAATGAGCAGTTCTTC.

The rearrangement links TRBV7-9 to TRBJ1-1; D uncertain. CDR1 and CDR2 (germline): SEHNR, FQNEAQ (reference sequence). The CDR3 loop spans 13 amino acids. Between the trimmed V and J ends, which lost 6 bases and 1 base, there was a span of 9 bases. CDR3 in amino acids: CASSPNSNTEAFF. The CDR3 bases are TGTGCCAGCAGTCCAAACTCGAACACTGAAGCTTTCTTT.

The gene calls are TRBV27 and TRBJ2-2; 10 bases line up with TRBD2. Germline CDR1 MNHEY, CDR2 SMNVEV (reference sequence). V lost 6 bases to trimming and J lost 5 bases; unmatched junction nucleotides: 9. The CDR3 is 16 residues long. The DNA of the CDR3 is TGTGCCAGCAGCTCCTGGACTAGCGGTTTTACCGGGGAGCTGTTTTTT. It yields the protein CASSSWTSGFTGELFF.

J is TRBJ1-5 and V is TRBV19; D is perhaps TRBD1 (6 bases). Germline V gives CDR1 LNHDA, CDR2 SQIVND (reference sequence). The V gene lost 3 bases and the J gene lost 2 bases, with 20 bases spanning the gap. The CDR3 sequence is 18 residues long. CDR3 coding DNA: TGTGCCAGTAGTATTTCGGGACACGTGCCTCGGCGCAATCAGCCCCAGCATTTT. Residues: CASSISGHVPRRNQPQHF.

The chain carries TRBV19 and TRBJ1-2; 7 bases fit TRBD1. The CDR3 loop spans 16 amino acids. V was clipped by 5 bases and J by 4 bases; unmatched bases: 13. Germline V gene lookup returns CDR1 LNHDA and CDR2 SQIVND (reference sequence). The CDR3 is CASSATGTEKAYGYTF. The CDR3 coding sequence is TGTGCCAGTAGTGCGACCGGGACAGAAAAGGCCTATGGCTACACCTTC.

V and J are TRBV7-2 and TRBJ1-1; D is perhaps TRBD1 (6 bases). Trimming left V 4 bases short and J 0 bases short, with 9 bases between. CDR3 length: 14 residues. Germline V gene lookup returns CDR1 SGHTA and CDR2 FQGNSA. The CDR3 region has the DNA TGTGCCAGCAGCTATGGACAGATGAACACTGAAGCTTTCTTT. Translated: CASSYGQMNTEAFF.

This chain connects TRBV24-1 to TRBJ1-1, with TRBD1 identical over 7 bases. The CDR3 is 15 amino acids. J was trimmed by 1 base and V by 4 bases; bases with no gene match: 5. Per the germline V gene, CDR1 is KGHDR and CDR2 is SFDVKD. The DNA for the CDR3 is TGTGCCACCAGTGACCAGGGACAGAAGAACACTGAAGCTTTCTTT. It codes for CATSDQGQKNTEAFF.

This chain joins TRBV7-2 and TRBJ2-7; D is unclear. The V end was cut by 2 bases, the J end by 2 bases, with 10 bases between. This CDR3 is built from 14 residues. The germline V gene has CDR1 SGHTA and CDR2 FQGNSA. As DNA, the CDR3 is TGTGCCAGCAGCTTATTACAGCCAGCCTACGAGCAGTACTTC. As protein: CASSLLQPAYEQYF. The whole variable domain, filled in from reference TRBV7-2 and TRBJ2-7, reads GAGVSQSPSNKVTEKGKDVELRCDPISGHTALYWYRQSLGQGLEFLIYFQGNSAPDKSGLPSDRFSAERTGGSVSTLTIQRTQQEDSAVYLCASSLLQPAYEQYFGPGTRLTVT.

The chain employs TRBV7-2 and TRBJ2-7; D perhaps matches TRBD2 (6 bases). The V gene's germline CDR1 is SGHTA and CDR2 FQGNSA. This CDR3 is built from 14 residues. V was shortened by 6 bases and J by 3 bases, with 15 bases between the two germline ends. The CDR3 DNA reads TGTGCCAGCAGTTACGGAGGGAACCACTACGAGCAGTACTTC. As protein: CASSYGGNHYEQYF.

This clone has only a few counts. The chain uses TRBV24-1 and TRBJ2-3; 10 bases align to TRBD1. The CDR3 is made up of 16 amino acids. With 4 bases clipped from V and 3 bases from J, the junction kept 6 bases outside the gene matches. Germline assignment: CDR1 KGHDR and CDR2 SFDVKD. In DNA, the CDR3 is TGTGCCACCAGTGACAGGGACAGGGGAGAAACAGATACGCAGTATTTT. Protein sequence: CATSDRDRGETDTQYF.

The chain employs TRBV6-2 or TRBV6-3 and TRBJ2-3; weak D call: TRBD2 (5 bases). The CDR3 has 18 amino acids. Per the germline V gene, CDR1 is MNHEY and CDR2 is SVGEGT. Between the trimmed V and J ends, which lost 2 bases and 2 bases, there was a span of 20 bases. The CDR3 protein is CASSYPTKTGYLTDTQYF. CDR3 nucleotides: TGTGCCAGCAGTTACCCAACCAAAACGGGGTATCTCACAGATACGCAGTATTTT.

The chain employs TRBV6-5 and TRBJ1-6; 10 nucleotides match TRBD1. V shed 6 bases and J 9 bases; nucleotides not matched to a gene: 2. This CDR3 is 13 amino acids long. Germline CDR1 reads MNHEY; CDR2 reads SVGAGI. The DNA for the CDR3 is TGTGCCAGCAGCGGGACAGGGGTTTCACCCCTCCACTTT. Its protein product is CASSGTGVSPLHF.